This T cell receptor (beta chain) was captured in a study of T cells in Graves' hyperthyroidism and ophthalmopathy. Whole-study results and caveats: Blood samples included most of the expanded thyroid clonotypes exceeding 0.001. It was a median roughly 6.5 months before onset that the model predicted ophthalmopathy.

As for this clonotype: The target antigen is unknown. Being one base from a much bigger clone, this may be a read error.

TCR beta CDR3 regions were amplified from RNA. An initial round of RT-PCR targeting the TCR CDR3 relied on the HTBI primer set. TCRdb called the multiplex PCR reads again in MiXCR, with one record for every CDR3 protein. The table shows roughly 500,000 distinct CDR3 sequences, with about 45% occurring only once. Clinical symptoms, serum thyroxine and TRAb, thyroid ultrasound and orbital computed tomography together formed the diagnostic basis. The sequencing sample was made of peripheral blood or thyroid tissue (not recorded which). The origin of this receptor is an adult woman with Graves' disease, either hyperthyroidism or ophthalmopathy (not recorded which).

CDR3 loop: CASSQDLEGGNRPQHF. The CDR3 DNA is TGTGCCAGCAGCCAAGATCTGGAAGGAGGCAATCGGCCCCAGCATTTT. The chain uses TRBV2 and TRBJ1-5; D gene uncertain. The CDR3 loop spans 16 amino acids. Per the germline V gene, CDR1 is SNHLY and CDR2 is FYNNEI.